Following are 12 T cell receptor beta chains from one sample sequenced in a study of T cell changes during pregnancy in multiple sclerosis. Sequenced by immunoSEQ multiplex PCR; TCRdb stores in-frame clones only, minus some. The sample has around 15,000 clones; approximately 84% are singletons. The sample in question was CD8+ T cells from peripheral blood mononuclear cells, obtained in the third trimester of pregnancy. These TCRs come from a female donor in good health, enrolled as a control in a pregnancy study.

The chain has TRBV7-8 and TRBJ1-5; a weak D match, TRBD1 (5 bases). Germline V lookup: CDR1 SGHVS, CDR2 FQNEAQ. The CDR3 runs to 18 residues. V shed 0 bases and J shed 4 bases, with 19 bases lying between them. In DNA, the CDR3 is TGTGCCAGCAGCTTAGCGAAACCCGGGACCGGGGGGAATCAGCCCCAGCATTTT. It codes for CASSLAKPGTGGNQPQHF.

This clone was counted once. The rearrangement uses TRBV11-2 and TRBJ2-7, with D possibly TRBD2 on 6 matching bases. V was shortened by 1 base and J by 3 bases, with 10 bases between the two germline ends. The CDR3 has 14 amino acids. The germline CDR1 and CDR2 sequences are SGHAT and FQNNGV. This CDR3 is CASSLGGELYEQYF. The CDR3, as DNA: TGTGCCAGCAGCTTAGGGGGGGAGCTCTACGAGCAGTACTTC.

This clone has only a few counts. This rearrangement joins TRBV19 to TRBJ1-5; D gene ambiguous. CDR1 and CDR2 (germline): LNHDA, SQIVND (reference sequence). This CDR3 has 15 amino acids. Between the trimmed V and J ends, which lost 8 bases and 1 base, there was a span of 15 bases. The CDR3 DNA follows: TGTGCCAGTCTCCTCGGGATCGGAAGCAATCAGCCCCAGCATTTT. Translated: CASLLGIGSNQPQHF.

This clone showed up just once. The chain uses TRBV5-1 and TRBJ2-7, with 10 bases matching TRBD2. V dropped 4 bases and J dropped 7; count of bases not matched to a gene: 8. There are 14 residues in the CDR3. Germline CDR1 and CDR2: SGHRS and YFSETQ. CDR3 DNA: TGCGCCAGCAGCCCGTCAGCGGGAGGGAAGGAGCAGTACTTC. Its translation: CASSPSAGGKEQYF. The entire variable domain, with the rest obtained from reference TRBV5-1 and TRBJ2-7, is as follows: KAGVTQTPRYLIKTRGQQVTLSCSPISGHRSVSWYQQTPGQGLQFLFEYFSETQRNKGNFPGRFSGRQFSNSRSEMNVSTLELGDSALYLCASSPSAGGKEQYFGPGTRLTVT.

This sequence joins TRBV5-8 and TRBJ2-7; 8 nucleotides match TRBD2. Trimming removed 0 bases from V and 6 bases from J; junction bases left unmatched: 2. Per germline, CDR1 SGHTS and CDR2 YDEGEE. CDR3 length equals 13 residues. CDR3 sequence (DNA): TGTGCCAGCAGCTTGGTAGCGGGACGCGAGCAGTACTTC. Amino acids: CASSLVAGREQYF.

This clone was seen once. J is TRBJ2-5 and V is TRBV12-5, with D uncertain. In germline, CDR1 is LGHNT, CDR2 FRNRAP. CDR3 length: 15 amino acids. Trimming removed 1 base at V and 5 bases at J, with 14 bases between. The CDR3 is CASGLGPKMTETQYF. CDR3 coding DNA: TGTGCTAGTGGTTTGGGACCCAAGATGACTGAGACCCAGTACTTC. Drawing the rest from reference TRBV12-5 and TRBJ2-5, the complete variable domain is DARVTQTPRHKVTEMGQEVTMRCQPILGHNTVFWYRQTMMQGLELLAYFRNRAPLDDSGMPKDRFSAEMPDATLATLKIQPSEPRDSAVYFCASGLGPKMTETQYFGPGTRLLVL.

This clone turned up a few times. The chain employs TRBV5-4 and TRBJ2-7, with D possibly TRBD2 on 6 matching bases. The V gene's germline CDR1 is SGHNT and CDR2 YYREEE (reference sequence). Trimming pared 0 bases from V and 2 bases from J, leaving 9 bases between. CDR3 length: 14 residues. CDR3 in DNA: TGTGCCAGCAGCTTGGGGAGGGATCCCTACGAGCAGTACTTC. Its protein product is CASSLGRDPYEQYF. Full variable domain (rest looked up from reference TRBV5-4 and TRBJ2-7): ETGVTQSPTHLIKTRGQQVTLRCSSQSGHNTVSWYQQALGQGPQFIFQYYREEENGRGNFPPRFSGLQFPNYSSELNVNALELDDSALYLCASSLGRDPYEQYFGPGTRLTVT.

The chain joins TRBV27 to TRBJ2-7, with D possibly matching TRBD1 (5 bases). This CDR3 is 13 amino acids long. Germline V gives CDR1 MNHEY, CDR2 SMNVEV (reference sequence). The V end was cut by 3 bases, the J end by 3 bases, with 9 bases between. Written as DNA, the CDR3 is TGTGCCAGCAGTTTTAGGGGTGGCTACGAGCAGTACTTC. As protein: CASSFRGGYEQYF.

The chain carries TRBV10-3 and TRBJ1-5; no reliable D call. Germline V gene lookup returns CDR1 ENHRY and CDR2 SYGVKD. The CDR3 extends over 15 amino acids. V shed 0 bases and J shed 3 bases, with 9 bases lying between them. The CDR3 loop is CAISESQTLNQPQHF. CDR3 in DNA: TGTGCCATCAGTGAGTCACAGACCCTCAATCAGCCCCAGCATTTT.

The V and J genes are TRBV5-1 and TRBJ2-7; 13 positions match TRBD2. CDR3 length: 20 amino acids. Germline V CDR1 and CDR2: SGHRS, YFSETQ. Trimming removed 4 bases from V and 1 base from J; junction bases left unmatched: 17. The CDR3 sequence: CASSVTRDAWTSGRSYEQYF. CDR3 bases: TGCGCCAGCAGCGTGACCCGGGACGCCTGGACTAGCGGGAGATCCTACGAGCAGTACTTC.

The V gene is TRBV5-1, the J gene TRBJ1-2; D remains ambiguous. The V gene lost 6 bases and the J gene lost 2 bases, with 17 bases spanning the gap. From germline, CDR1 is SGHRS and CDR2 YFSETQ. This CDR3 has 15 amino acids. CDR3 sequence reads: CASTIYPEANYGYTF. CDR3 DNA: TGCGCCAGCACCATTTACCCGGAGGCGAACTATGGCTACACCTTC.

This rearrangement joins TRBV6-1 to TRBJ2-1; D is undetermined. V dropped 3 bases and J dropped 0 bases, with 9 bases sitting between them. CDR1 MNHNS and CDR2 SASEGT come from the germline V gene. There are 15 residues in the CDR3. The CDR3 sequence: CASSDPLTSYNEQFF. CDR3 nucleotides: TGTGCCAGCAGTGATCCCCTAACCTCCTACAATGAGCAGTTCTTC.